The sequence of this TCR beta chain was determined in a study of blood T cells in healthy people across ages. General observations from the study: Versus aged donors, long-lived donors had higher diversity and more naive CD4+ cells.

In its sample, this clonotype was seen a few times. The target antigen is unknown. A sample-barcoded 5' primer and a J-beta primer mix were used in a second PCR of roughly 6 to 12 cycles. TCRdb re-called the 5' RACE reads with MiXCR, one entry per CDR3 protein. Among 1.5 million to 2 million distinct CDR3 sequences listed, about 50% were seen once. Germline values: CDR1 SNHLY, CDR2 FYNNEI. This CDR3 has 14 amino acids. Trimming shortened V by 7 bases and J by 5 bases, and 17 bases separated the two germline ends. The TCR comes from a woman between 35 and 50 years old in good health. The sample taken for sequencing was blood. The V call is TRBV2, the J call TRBJ2-5; a possible D gene is TRBD1 (5 bases). CDR3 nucleotide sequence: TGTGCCAGCACCCCAGGGAATTGGCTTGAGACCCAGTACTTC. Translating it yields CASTPGNWLETQYF. Drawing the rest from reference TRBV2 and TRBJ2-5, the complete variable domain is EPEVTQTPSHQVTQMGQEVILRCVPISNHLYFYWYRQILGQKVEFLVSFYNNEISEKSEIFDDQFSVERPDGSNFTLKIRSTKLEDSAMYFCASTPGNWLETQYFGPGTRLLVL.